This record covers a single T cell receptor beta chain. Its target is not known. This entry belongs to a study of graft-versus-host responses after intestinal transplantation. Whole-study results and caveats: Some patients had graft-donor T cell macrochimerism. In their allografts, the ratios of graft-versus-host to host-versus-graft T cell clones were high.

The CDR3 totals 14 residues. V lost 4 bases and J 2 bases, leaving 11 bases between the germline ends. Germline-derived CDR1 and CDR2 are SGDLS and YYNGEE. The protocol was immunoSEQ multiplex PCR, while the TCRdb copy is restricted to in-frame clones and leaves out a portion. The sample lists about 9,600 clones, about 95% occurring once. This rearrangement joins TRBV9 to TRBJ2-3; D is undetermined. The sequence derives from a human patient who received an intestinal transplant, so some T cells may come from the graft donor. The source was bone marrow, collected about 530 days after intestinal transplantation. The CDR3 here is CASSIGSFTDTQYF. The CDR3, as DNA: TGTGCCAGCAGCATCGGTAGCTTCACAGATACGCAGTATTTT.